Below are 5 T cell receptor beta chains sequenced from a single sample in a study of CD8 T cells in Susac syndrome (dated by TCRdb to the late 2010s). The library was generated by the immunoSEQ multiplex PCR assay. RNA was extracted with the RNeasy kit and about 0.45 to 1 ug was reverse transcribed using random hexamers. TCRdb trimmed public reads at Q25 via fastp, called clones via MiXCR and kept in-frame beta chains. Each CDR3 protein appears once, grouped with its most common genes and DNA. Within this sample are 120,000 to 150,000 distinct CDR3 sequences, with approximately 93% of them counted one time only. Nearly 0.085% of the sample rests with the top ten. Sample: CD4+ T cells from PBMCs. The receptors were gathered from a human donor in good health.

The chain links TRBV18 to TRBJ1-1, with TRBD1 identical over 8 bases. The CDR3 covers 15 residues. Germline CDR1 and CDR2: KGHSH and LQKENI. With V trimmed by 3 bases and J by 1 base, 4 bases remained unmatched. CDR3 DNA: TGTGCCAGCTCACCGCGGACAGGGAAGAACACTGAAGCTTTCTTT. It encodes CASSPRTGKNTEAFF. The variable domain in full, with the rest retrieved from reference TRBV18 and TRBJ1-1, is NAGVMQNPRHLVRRRGQEARLRCSPMKGHSHVYWYRQLPEEGLKFMVYLQKENIIDESGMPKERFSAEFPKEGPSILRIQQVVRGDSAAYFCASSPRTGKNTEAFFGQGTRLTVV.

This clonotype has only one observation. This chain joins TRBV12-3 or TRBV12-4 and TRBJ1-1, with 8 nucleotides matching TRBD1. This CDR3 comprises 13 residues. V dropped 5 bases and J dropped 4; count of bases not matched to a gene: 3. CDR3 in amino acids: CASSRTGLTEAFF. DNA for the CDR3: TGTGCCAGCAGTCGGACAGGGCTCACTGAAGCTTTCTTT.

This clonotype was seen more than once but under ten times. V usage is TRBV4-2 and J usage is TRBJ2-3, with D possibly being TRBD2 (6 bases). This CDR3 spans 16 amino acids. The V and J ends lost 4 bases and 2 bases respectively, with 16 bases between them. CDR1 is LGHNA, CDR2 YNFKEQ, per germline. The CDR3 nucleotides are TGTGCCAGCAGCCCTCGAGTGCGGGAAACCACAGATACGCAGTATTTT. The encoded protein is CASSPRVRETTDTQYF.

The V and J genes are TRBV2 and TRBJ1-5; 7 positions match TRBD1. J was trimmed by 9 bases and V by 5 bases; bases with no gene match: 10. The CDR3 spans 14 residues. Germline V gene lookup returns CDR1 SNHLY and CDR2 FYNNEI. Written as DNA, the CDR3 is TGTGCCAGCAGTCAAGGACAGGAAGGCCGGCCCCAGCATTTT. This gives the protein CASSQGQEGRPQHF.

J is TRBJ2-2 and V is TRBV25-1; D might be TRBD1 or TRBD2, each matching 6 bases. Germline assignment: CDR1 MGHDK and CDR2 SYGVNS. The V gene lost 0 bases and the J gene lost 5 bases, with 19 bases spanning the gap. The CDR3 totals 18 residues. CDR3 sequence reads: CASSEYIRSGGSTGELFF. CDR3 bases: TGTGCCAGCAGTGAATATATTCGTTCCGGGGGCTCAACCGGGGAGCTGTTTTTT.